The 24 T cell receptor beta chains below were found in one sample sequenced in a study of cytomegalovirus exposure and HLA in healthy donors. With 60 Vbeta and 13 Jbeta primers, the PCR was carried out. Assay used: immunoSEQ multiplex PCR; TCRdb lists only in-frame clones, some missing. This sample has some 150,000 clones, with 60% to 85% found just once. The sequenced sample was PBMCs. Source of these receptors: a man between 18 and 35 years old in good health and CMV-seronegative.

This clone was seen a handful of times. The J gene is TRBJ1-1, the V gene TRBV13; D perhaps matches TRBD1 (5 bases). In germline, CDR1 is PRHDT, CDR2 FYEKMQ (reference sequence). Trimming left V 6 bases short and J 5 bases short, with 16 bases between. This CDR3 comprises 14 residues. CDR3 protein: CASRVFGGSTEAFF. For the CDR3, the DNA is TGTGCCAGCAGGGTTTTTGGGGGGTCGACTGAAGCTTTCTTT. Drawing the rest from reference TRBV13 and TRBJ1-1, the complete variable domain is AAGVIQSPRHLIKEKRETATLKCYPIPRHDTVYWYQQGPGQDPQFLISFYEKMQSDKGSIPDRFSAQQFSDYHSELNMSSLELGDSALYFCASRVFGGSTEAFFGQGTRLTVV.

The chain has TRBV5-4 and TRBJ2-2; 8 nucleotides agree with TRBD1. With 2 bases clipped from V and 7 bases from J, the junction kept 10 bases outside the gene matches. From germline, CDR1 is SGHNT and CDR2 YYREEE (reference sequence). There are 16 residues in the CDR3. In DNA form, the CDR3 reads TGTGCCAGCAGCTTCGGGACAGGTCTGTTAAACGGGGAGCTGTTTTTT. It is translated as CASSFGTGLLNGELFF.

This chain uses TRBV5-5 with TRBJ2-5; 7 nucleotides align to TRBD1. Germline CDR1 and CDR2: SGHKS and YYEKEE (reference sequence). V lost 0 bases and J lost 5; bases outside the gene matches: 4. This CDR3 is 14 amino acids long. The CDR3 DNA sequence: TGTGCCAGCAGCTTGGCGACAGGGTTGGAGACCCAGTACTTC. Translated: CASSLATGLETQYF.

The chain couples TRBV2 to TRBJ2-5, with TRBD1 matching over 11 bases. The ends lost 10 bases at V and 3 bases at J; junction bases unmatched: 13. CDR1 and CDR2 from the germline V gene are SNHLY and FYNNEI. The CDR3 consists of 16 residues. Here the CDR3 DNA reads TGTGCCATCGGCGGACAGGGGGCTCACGGGAAAGAGACCCAGTACTTC. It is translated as CAIGGQGAHGKETQYF. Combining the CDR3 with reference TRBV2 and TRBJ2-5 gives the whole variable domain EPEVTQTPSHQVTQMGQEVILRCVPISNHLYFYWYRQILGQKVEFLVSFYNNEISEKSEIFDDQFSVERPDGSNFTLKIRSTKLEDSAMYFCAIGGQGAHGKETQYFGPGTRLLVL.

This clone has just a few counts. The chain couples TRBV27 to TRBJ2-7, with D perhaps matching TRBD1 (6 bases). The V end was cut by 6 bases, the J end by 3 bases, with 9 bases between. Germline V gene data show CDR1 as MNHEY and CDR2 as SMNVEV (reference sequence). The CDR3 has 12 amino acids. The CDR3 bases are TGTGCCAGCAGCAGGGGAGACTACGAGCAGTACTTC. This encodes CASSRGDYEQYF.

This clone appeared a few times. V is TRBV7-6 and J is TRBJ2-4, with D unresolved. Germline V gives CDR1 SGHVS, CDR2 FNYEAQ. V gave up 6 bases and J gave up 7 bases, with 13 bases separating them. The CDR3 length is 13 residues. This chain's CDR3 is CASSLGGYNIQYF. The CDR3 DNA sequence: TGTGCCAGCAGTCTAGGTGGTTATAACATTCAGTACTTC.

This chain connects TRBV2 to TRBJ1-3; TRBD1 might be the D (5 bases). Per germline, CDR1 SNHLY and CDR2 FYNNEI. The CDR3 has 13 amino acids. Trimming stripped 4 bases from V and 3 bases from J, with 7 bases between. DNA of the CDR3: TGTGCCAGCAGTGGACAGCTTGGAAACACCATATATTTT. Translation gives CASSGQLGNTIYF.

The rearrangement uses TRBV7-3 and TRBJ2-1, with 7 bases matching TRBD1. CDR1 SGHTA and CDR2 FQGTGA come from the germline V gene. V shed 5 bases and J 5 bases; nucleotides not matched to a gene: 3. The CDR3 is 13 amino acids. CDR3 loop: CASSRDSDNEQFF. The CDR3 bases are TGTGCCAGCAGCCGGGACAGCGACAATGAGCAGTTCTTC.

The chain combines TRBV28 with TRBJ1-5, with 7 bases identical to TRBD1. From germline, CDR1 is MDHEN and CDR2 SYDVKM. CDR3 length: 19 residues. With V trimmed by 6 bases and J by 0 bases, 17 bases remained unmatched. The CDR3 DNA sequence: TGTGCCAGCAGCCTTGTACAACCAGGGACAGCCTATAGCAATCAGCCCCAGCATTTT. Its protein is CASSLVQPGTAYSNQPQHF.

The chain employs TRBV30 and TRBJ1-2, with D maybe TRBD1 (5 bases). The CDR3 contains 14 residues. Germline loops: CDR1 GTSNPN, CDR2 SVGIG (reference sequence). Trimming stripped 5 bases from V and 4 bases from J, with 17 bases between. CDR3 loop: CAWGWGGRFYGYTF. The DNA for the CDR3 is TGTGCCTGGGGGTGGGGGGGGAGATTCTATGGCTACACCTTC.

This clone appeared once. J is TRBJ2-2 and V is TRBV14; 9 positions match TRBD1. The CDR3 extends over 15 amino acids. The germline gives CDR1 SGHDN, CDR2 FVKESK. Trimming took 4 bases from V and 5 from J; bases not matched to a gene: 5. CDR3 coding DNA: TGTGCCAGCAGCCCTGGACAGGGGAGAACCGGGGAGCTGTTTTTT. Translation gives CASSPGQGRTGELFF. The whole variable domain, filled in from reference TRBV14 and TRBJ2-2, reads EAGVTQFPSHSVIEKGQTVTLRCDPISGHDNLYWYRRVMGKEIKFLLHFVKESKQDESGMPNNRFLAERTGGTYSTLKVQPAELEDSGVYFCASSPGQGRTGELFFGEGSRLTVL.

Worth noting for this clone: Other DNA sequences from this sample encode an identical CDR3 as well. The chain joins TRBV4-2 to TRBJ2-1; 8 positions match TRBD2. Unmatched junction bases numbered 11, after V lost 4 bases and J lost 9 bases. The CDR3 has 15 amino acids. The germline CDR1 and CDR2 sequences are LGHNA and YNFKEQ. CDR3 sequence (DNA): TGTGCCAGCAGCCCACGGGACTCGGGAGGGGCTGAGCAGTTCTTC. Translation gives CASSPRDSGGAEQFF.

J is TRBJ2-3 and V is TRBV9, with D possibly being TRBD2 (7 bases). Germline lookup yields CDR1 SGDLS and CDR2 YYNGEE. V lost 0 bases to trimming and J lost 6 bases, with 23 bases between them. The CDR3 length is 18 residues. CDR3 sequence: CASSVDEWGRGSGDTQYF. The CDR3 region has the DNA TGTGCCAGCAGCGTAGACGAGTGGGGGCGGGGGAGTGGTGATACGCAGTATTTT.

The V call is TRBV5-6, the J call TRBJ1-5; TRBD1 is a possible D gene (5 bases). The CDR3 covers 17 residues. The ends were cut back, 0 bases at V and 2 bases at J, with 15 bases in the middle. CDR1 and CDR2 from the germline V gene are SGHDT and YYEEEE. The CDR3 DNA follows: TGTGCCAGCAGCTTGGGCCCCGGGGGTGCGGGCAATCAGCCCCAGCATTTT. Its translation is CASSLGPGGAGNQPQHF.

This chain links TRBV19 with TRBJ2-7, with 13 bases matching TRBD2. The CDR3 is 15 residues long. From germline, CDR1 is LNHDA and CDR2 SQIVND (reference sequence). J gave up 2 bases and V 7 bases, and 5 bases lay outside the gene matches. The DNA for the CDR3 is TGTGCCAGTACTGCACTAGCGGGAGGGACCTACGAGCAGTACTTC. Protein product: CASTALAGGTYEQYF.

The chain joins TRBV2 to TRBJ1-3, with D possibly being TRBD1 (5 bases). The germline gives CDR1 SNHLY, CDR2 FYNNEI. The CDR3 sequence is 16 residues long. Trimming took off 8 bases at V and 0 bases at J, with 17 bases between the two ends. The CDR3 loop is CASREQATISGNTIYF. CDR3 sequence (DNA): TGTGCCAGCCGCGAACAGGCCACAATCTCTGGAAACACCATATATTTT.

The CDR3 loop is CASSPRDSPYGYTF. The CDR3 bases are TGTGCCAGCAGCCCCAGGGACAGTCCCTATGGCTACACCTTC. The V and J genes are TRBV9 and TRBJ1-2, with 7 bases lining up with TRBD1. V shed 4 bases and J 4 bases; nucleotides not matched to a gene: 7. The CDR3 covers 14 residues. Germline lookup yields CDR1 SGDLS and CDR2 YYNGEE.

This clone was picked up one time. The CDR3 is CASSNLLSSGNTIYF. For the CDR3, the DNA is TGTGCCAGTAGTAATTTACTGAGCTCTGGAAACACCATATATTTT. The chain uses TRBV19 and TRBJ1-3; D gene unclear. Germline CDR1 and CDR2: LNHDA and SQIVND (reference sequence). The CDR3 totals 15 residues. V lost 4 bases to trimming and J lost 0 bases, with 10 bases between them.

CDR3 bases: TGTGCCAGTAGTATAGGTCAGAGGGATACGCAGTATTTT. This encodes CASSIGQRDTQYF. The rearrangement links TRBV19 to TRBJ2-3; D is uncertain. The CDR3 consists of 13 residues. Per germline, CDR1 LNHDA and CDR2 SQIVND (reference sequence). With 1 base removed from V and 6 bases from J, the gap between germline ends came to 8 bases. Combining the CDR3 with reference TRBV19 and TRBJ2-3 gives the whole variable domain DGGITQSPKYLFRKEGQNVTLSCEQNLNHDAMYWYRQDPGQGLRLIYYSQIVNDFQKGDIAEGYSVSREKKESFPLTVTSAQKNPTAFYLCASSIGQRDTQYFGPGTRLTVL.

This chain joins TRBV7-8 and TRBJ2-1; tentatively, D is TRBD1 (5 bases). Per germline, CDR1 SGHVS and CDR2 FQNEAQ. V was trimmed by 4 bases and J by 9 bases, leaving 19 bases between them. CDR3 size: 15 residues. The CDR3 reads CASSYGTHRGGEQFF. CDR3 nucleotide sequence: TGTGCCAGCAGCTACGGAACTCATAGGGGCGGTGAGCAGTTCTTC.

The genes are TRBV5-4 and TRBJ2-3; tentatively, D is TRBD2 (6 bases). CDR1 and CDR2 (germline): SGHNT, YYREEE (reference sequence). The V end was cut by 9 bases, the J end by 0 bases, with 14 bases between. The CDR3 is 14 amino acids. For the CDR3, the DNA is TGTGCCACCCCATTGGGGGGAAGCACAGATACGCAGTATTTT. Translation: CATPLGGSTDTQYF.

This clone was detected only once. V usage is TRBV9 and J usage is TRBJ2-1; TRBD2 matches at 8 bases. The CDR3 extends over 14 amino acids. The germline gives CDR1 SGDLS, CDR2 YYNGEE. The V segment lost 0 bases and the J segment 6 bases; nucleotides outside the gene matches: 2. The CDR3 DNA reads TGTGCCAGCAGCGTAGAAGGGACTAGCAATGAGCAGTTCTTC. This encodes CASSVEGTSNEQFF.

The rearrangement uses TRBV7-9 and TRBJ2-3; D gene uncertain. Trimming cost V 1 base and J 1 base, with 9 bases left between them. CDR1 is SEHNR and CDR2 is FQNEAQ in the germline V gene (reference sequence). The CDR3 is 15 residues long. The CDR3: CASSLGGWGTDTQYF. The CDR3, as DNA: TGTGCCAGCAGCTTAGGAGGTTGGGGCACAGATACGCAGTATTTT.

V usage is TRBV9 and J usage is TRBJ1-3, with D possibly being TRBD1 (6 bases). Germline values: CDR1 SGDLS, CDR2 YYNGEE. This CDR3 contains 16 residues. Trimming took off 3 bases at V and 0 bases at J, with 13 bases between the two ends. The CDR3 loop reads CASSDSVDSSGNTIYF. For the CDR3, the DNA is TGTGCCAGCAGCGACTCCGTGGACAGCTCTGGAAACACCATATATTTT.